These 27 T cell receptor beta chains were all obtained from the same sample, sequenced in a study of blood T cell repertoires in COVID-19. Data came from immunoSEQ multiplex PCR; TCRdb stores just in-frame clones and leaves some out. Found here are tens of thousands of clones, almost 85% of them singletons; the top ten hold roughly 37%. Sequenced input: peripheral blood. These receptors originate from a man older than 75 with active or convalescent COVID-19.

The gene calls are TRBV19 and TRBJ1-2; tentatively, D is TRBD1 (5 bases). Between the trimmed V and J ends, which lost 10 bases and 8 bases, there was a span of 17 bases. The CDR3 consists of 12 residues. CDR1 is LNHDA, CDR2 SQIVND, per germline (reference sequence). This CDR3 reads CAIVDSSWGYTF. The CDR3 bases are TGTGCCATCGTAGACAGCTCCTGGGGCTACACCTTC.

The chain couples TRBV5-1 to TRBJ2-1, with a possible D match to TRBD2 (6 bases). CDR1 and CDR2 from the germline V gene are SGHRS and YFSETQ. This CDR3 region has 16 residues. V shed 0 bases and J shed 0 bases, with 10 bases lying between them. As DNA, the CDR3 is TGCGCCAGCAGCTTGGACTGGGGAGGCTCCTACAATGAGCAGTTCTTC. This encodes CASSLDWGGSYNEQFF.

The rearrangement links TRBV5-1 to TRBJ2-4, with D tentatively TRBD1 (7 bases). Germline lookup yields CDR1 SGHRS and CDR2 YFSETQ. Trimming removed 3 bases at V and 7 bases at J, with 17 bases between. CDR3 length: 15 amino acids. CDR3 sequence reads: CASSSYGPGGNIQYF. Written as DNA, the CDR3 is TGCGCCAGCAGCTCTTACGGGCCAGGGGGGAACATTCAGTACTTC. Using reference TRBV5-1 and TRBJ2-4 for the parts outside the CDR3, the full variable domain is KAGVTQTPRYLIKTRGQQVTLSCSPISGHRSVSWYQQTPGQGLQFLFEYFSETQRNKGNFPGRFSGRQFSNSRSEMNVSTLELGDSALYLCASSSYGPGGNIQYFGAGTRLSVL.

The CDR3 DNA is TGTGCCAGTAGTGGCCCGGGGTTTTACGAGCAGTACTTC. Its translation is CASSGPGFYEQYF. The genes are TRBV19 and TRBJ2-7, with a weak D call TRBD2 (5 bases). CDR3 length equals 13 residues. Trimming removed 5 bases from V and 4 bases from J, with 12 bases in between. In germline, CDR1 is LNHDA, CDR2 SQIVND (reference sequence). The full variable domain, rest sourced from reference TRBV19 and TRBJ2-7, is DGGITQSPKYLFRKEGQNVTLSCEQNLNHDAMYWYRQDPGQGLRLIYYSQIVNDFQKGDIAEGYSVSREKKESFPLTVTSAQKNPTAFYLCASSGPGFYEQYFGPGTRLTVT.

The chain has TRBV24-1 and TRBJ2-1; possible D gene TRBD2, 7 bases. Germline CDR1 is KGHDR and CDR2 is SFDVKD. The CDR3 length is 16 residues. V lost 1 base and J lost 5, with 14 bases in between. The CDR3 bases are TGTGCCACCAGTGATTTCCGTAGGGGGGGGCACAATGAGCAGTTCTTC. Its translation: CATSDFRRGGHNEQFF.

The chain is built from TRBV6-5 and TRBJ1-2; TRBD1 aligns across 7 bases. The CDR3 runs 15 residues. The J segment lost 3 bases and the V segment lost 0 bases, leaving 4 bases of the junction unmatched. Germline V gene lookup returns CDR1 MNHEY and CDR2 SVGAGI. The CDR3 nucleotides read TGTGCCAGCAGTTACTCCTGGACAGGAGACTATGGCTACACCTTC. Its protein product is CASSYSWTGDYGYTF.

This chain connects TRBV19 to TRBJ2-6; D might be TRBD1 (6 bases). Trimming removed 4 bases from V and 1 base from J, with 23 bases in between. Germline V gives CDR1 LNHDA, CDR2 SQIVND (reference sequence). The CDR3 runs to 20 residues. The CDR3 DNA follows: TGTGCCAGTAGTACCCGCCGAAGGGACACAATTTATTCTGGGGCCAACGTCCTGACTTTC. It is translated as CASSTRRRDTIYSGANVLTF.

The rearrangement uses TRBV6-5 and TRBJ2-1, with 10 nucleotides matching TRBD2. The V segment lost 6 bases and the J segment 10 bases; nucleotides outside the gene matches: 12. CDR1 and CDR2 from the germline V gene are MNHEY and SVGAGI. The CDR3 is 15 residues long. The CDR3 loop reads CASSLAGVRGGEQFF. The DNA of the CDR3 is TGTGCCAGCAGCCTAGCGGGAGTCAGGGGGGGAGAGCAGTTCTTC.

J is TRBJ2-3 and V is TRBV11-3, with 12 bases matching TRBD1. The CDR3 runs 14 residues. Trimming at V came to 7 bases and at J to 4 bases, leaving 3 bases not matched to a gene. The germline V gene has CDR1 SGHNT and CDR2 YENEEA. The DNA for the CDR3 is TGTGCCAGCACCGGGACAGGGGGCTCAGATACGCAGTATTTT. Amino acids: CASTGTGGSDTQYF.

The J gene is TRBJ2-7, the V gene TRBV5-1; no clear D. The CDR3 is 16 residues long. Looked up from germline, CDR1 is SGHRS and CDR2 is YFSETQ. Trimming took 2 bases from V and 0 from J, leaving 15 bases between them. CDR3 in amino acids: CASSLGDSLVSYEQYF. The CDR3 DNA sequence: TGCGCCAGCAGCTTAGGAGATAGCCTCGTCTCCTACGAGCAGTACTTC.

V is TRBV28 and J is TRBJ1-1, with 11 nucleotides matching TRBD1. The ends lost 2 bases at V and 5 bases at J; junction bases unmatched: 1. The CDR3 covers 14 residues. Per the germline V gene, CDR1 is MDHEN and CDR2 is SYDVKM. The CDR3: CASSLGQGATEAFF. CDR3 nucleotides: TGTGCCAGCAGTTTAGGACAGGGGGCGACTGAAGCTTTCTTT.

The CDR3 spells CASSPRGEQYF. The CDR3, as DNA: TGTGCCAGCAGCCCCCGGGGGGAGCAGTACTTC. The J gene is TRBJ2-7, the V gene TRBV6-2 or TRBV6-3, with D possibly matching TRBD2 (6 bases). The CDR3 totals 11 residues. Germline-derived CDR1 and CDR2 are MNHEY and SVGEGT. Trimming removed 6 bases from V and 7 bases from J, with 10 bases in between.

This clone was seen just once. The genes are TRBV19 and TRBJ2-7, with TRBD1 identical over 10 bases. The CDR3 totals 14 residues. V was clipped by 7 bases and J by 7 bases; unmatched bases: 10. Germline CDR1 reads LNHDA; CDR2 reads SQIVND (reference sequence). The CDR3 reads CASTPGQGYGEQYF. CDR3 nucleotides: TGTGCCAGTACCCCGGGACAGGGGTATGGGGAGCAGTACTTC.

This rearrangement joins TRBV12-2 to TRBJ2-3; the table's D call of TRBD2 was not tested on the DNA. TRBV12-2 is a documented pseudogene. The CDR3 is 19 amino acids. The CDR3 coding sequence is TGTGCAAGTCGCTTACCGCGTCCGCTAACTAGCCCGCGCACAGATACGCAGTATTTT. This gives the protein CASRLPRPLTSPRTDTQYF.

The chain uses TRBV28 and TRBJ2-5; 7 bases fit TRBD2. The CDR3 is 16 amino acids. Per germline, CDR1 MDHEN and CDR2 SYDVKM. V trimming: 6 bases; J trimming: 2 bases; junction bases outside the gene matches: 12. The CDR3 reads CASSSPRGAGQETQYF. CDR3 coding DNA: TGTGCCAGCAGCTCCCCCCGAGGAGCGGGGCAAGAGACCCAGTACTTC.

The V gene is TRBV19, the J gene TRBJ2-7; perhaps TRBD1 as D (5 bases). Germline CDR1 reads LNHDA; CDR2 reads SQIVND (reference sequence). Trimming took off 5 bases at V and 2 bases at J, with 16 bases between the two ends. The CDR3 covers 15 residues. The DNA of the CDR3 is TGTGCCAGTAGTGGGCCTAGGGGTCTGACCTACGAGCAGTACTTC. Residues: CASSGPRGLTYEQYF.

V gene TRBV4-1 combines with J gene TRBJ2-3; a weak D match, TRBD1 (6 bases). The CDR3 totals 15 residues. V lost 1 base and J lost 2, with 10 bases in between. Germline V gene data show CDR1 as MGHRA and CDR2 as YSYEKL. The DNA of the CDR3 is TGCGCCAGCAGCCAAGTTCAGGGGCACACAGATACGCAGTATTTT. Translation: CASSQVQGHTDTQYF.

V and J are TRBV6-1 and TRBJ2-7; 10 nucleotides align to TRBD2. The CDR3 loop spans 16 amino acids. Germline CDR1 and CDR2: MNHNS and SASEGT. Losses at the gene ends were 2 bases for V and 4 bases for J; bases not matched to a gene: 8. CDR3 sequence reads: CASSELGLAGVYEQYF. The CDR3 region has the DNA TGTGCCAGCAGTGAATTAGGGCTAGCGGGAGTTTACGAGCAGTACTTC.

This chain links TRBV5-4 with TRBJ1-1, with 8 bases aligning to TRBD1. Per germline, CDR1 SGHNT and CDR2 YYREEE (reference sequence). This CDR3 contains 15 residues. The J segment lost 1 base and the V segment lost 6 bases, leaving 8 bases of the junction unmatched. CDR3 bases: TGTGCCAGCAACCCATCCGGGACAGGGAACACTGAAGCTTTCTTT. Residues: CASNPSGTGNTEAFF. The full variable domain, in which reference TRBV5-4 and TRBJ1-1 provide the parts outside the CDR3, is ETGVTQSPTHLIKTRGQQVTLRCSSQSGHNTVSWYQQALGQGPQFIFQYYREEENGRGNFPPRFSGLQFPNYSSELNVNALELDDSALYLCASNPSGTGNTEAFFGQGTRLTVV.

V and J are TRBV19 and TRBJ2-5; 7 bases fit TRBD1. The germline V gene has CDR1 LNHDA and CDR2 SQIVND (reference sequence). J lost 7 bases, V lost 6 bases, and 11 bases had no gene match. The CDR3 loop spans 14 amino acids. CDR3 nucleotides: TGTGCCAGTAGCGGGGACAGTACAAGATGGACCCAGTACTTC. Translation gives CASSGDSTRWTQYF.

The chain combines TRBV9 with TRBJ2-3, with 7 bases lining up with TRBD2. The CDR3 spans 16 residues. V was clipped by 0 bases and J by 5 bases; unmatched bases: 9. The V gene's germline CDR1 is SGDLS and CDR2 YYNGEE. The CDR3 loop is CASSVAGRPGGDTQYF. Written as DNA, the CDR3 is TGTGCCAGCAGCGTAGCGGGTAGGCCGGGGGGAGATACGCAGTATTTT. The variable domain in full, completed from reference TRBV9 and TRBJ2-3, reads DSGVTQTPKHLITATGQRVTLRCSPRSGDLSVYWYQQSLDQGLQFLIQYYNGEERAKGNILERFSAQQFPDLHSELNLSSLELGDSALYFCASSVAGRPGGDTQYFGPGTRLTVL.

This rearrangement joins TRBV9 to TRBJ1-3; D might be TRBD1 (5 bases). CDR1 and CDR2 (germline): SGDLS, YYNGEE. The CDR3 consists of 17 residues. Trimming removed 0 bases from V and 2 bases from J, with 15 bases in between. The CDR3 is CASSVASVGTTGNTIYF. CDR3 DNA: TGTGCCAGCAGCGTAGCCTCAGTGGGGACTACTGGAAACACCATATATTTT.

The V gene is TRBV5-1, the J gene TRBJ2-7; 8 nucleotides align to TRBD1. There are 15 residues in the CDR3. Germline V gives CDR1 SGHRS, CDR2 YFSETQ. V lost 4 bases, J lost 2 bases, and 8 bases stayed unmatched. Written as DNA, the CDR3 is TGCGCCAGCAGCGCTCTGGACAGGGTACCCTACGAGCAGTACTTC. Amino acid sequence: CASSALDRVPYEQYF.

J is TRBJ2-7 and V is TRBV5-1; D is uncertain. The CDR3 spans 12 residues. Germline values: CDR1 SGHRS, CDR2 YFSETQ. Trimming pared 5 bases from V and 4 bases from J, leaving 10 bases between. The CDR3 loop reads CASRSGGYEQYF. CDR3 DNA: TGCGCCAGCAGGTCAGGTGGATACGAGCAGTACTTC.

The chain is built from TRBV5-1 and TRBJ2-7, with TRBD1 identical over 8 bases. J gave up 5 bases and V 0 bases, and 7 bases lay outside the gene matches. Germline V gene sequence: CDR1 SGHRS, CDR2 YFSETQ. The CDR3 contains 15 residues. CDR3 DNA: TGCGCCAGCAGCTTGGTCGGACAGGGTAGGGACGAGCAGTACTTC. As protein: CASSLVGQGRDEQYF.

The chain combines TRBV9 with TRBJ2-5; a possible D gene is TRBD2 (5 bases). Germline CDR1 and CDR2: SGDLS and YYNGEE. This CDR3 contains 13 residues. The V gene lost 0 bases and the J gene lost 3 bases, with 6 bases spanning the gap. The CDR3 DNA sequence: TGTGCCAGCAGCGTAGGGCGGGAAGAGACCCAGTACTTC. Translating it yields CASSVGREETQYF.

This clone has just a few counts. The chain uses TRBV6-5 and TRBJ1-1; 7 bases line up with TRBD1. Germline CDR1 is MNHEY and CDR2 is SVGAGI. V shed 4 bases, J shed 2 bases, and the junction held 4 bases outside the gene matches. The CDR3 is 14 residues long. The CDR3 here is CASSSQGRNTEAFF. The CDR3 DNA sequence: TGTGCCAGCAGTTCACAGGGGCGCAACACTGAAGCTTTCTTT.